One sample yielded the 8 T cell receptor beta chains listed below, sequenced in a study of control samples from healthy donors and cancer patients. Produced via immunoSEQ multiplex PCR; TCRdb's table is partial and in-frame only. The repertoire holds over 150,000 clones, with almost 90% as singletons. Sequencing was done on a sample of blood. Source of these receptors: a woman between 45 and 60 years old in good health.

The chain uses TRBV7-9 and TRBJ2-5; 7 bases fit TRBD1. Unmatched junction bases numbered 5, after V lost 4 bases and J lost 9 bases. Germline V gene lookup returns CDR1 SEHNR and CDR2 FQNEAQ (reference sequence). The CDR3 has 12 amino acids. Written as DNA, the CDR3 is TGTGCCAGCAGCTATGACAGGGTACCCCAGTACTTC. Its translation: CASSYDRVPQYF. Full variable domain (remainder filled in from reference TRBV7-9 and TRBJ2-5): DTGVSQNPRHKITKRGQNVTFRCDPISEHNRLYWYRQTLGQGPEFLTYFQNEAQLEKSRLLSDRFSAERPKGSFSTLEIQRTEQGDSAMYLCASSYDRVPQYFGPGTRLLVL.

The chain uses TRBV13 and TRBJ2-5, with D possibly matching TRBD1 (6 bases). CDR1 and CDR2 from the germline V gene are PRHDT and FYEKMQ (reference sequence). V was pared by 6 bases and J by 1 base, with 15 bases between. The CDR3 contains 15 residues. The CDR3 DNA follows: TGTGCCAGCAGATTCACGGTACAGGGCCAAGAGACCCAGTACTTC. Translation: CASRFTVQGQETQYF. The variable domain in full, completed from reference TRBV13 and TRBJ2-5, reads AAGVIQSPRHLIKEKRETATLKCYPIPRHDTVYWYQQGPGQDPQFLISFYEKMQSDKGSIPDRFSAQQFSDYHSELNMSSLELGDSALYFCASRFTVQGQETQYFGPGTRLLVL.

V and J are TRBV18 and TRBJ2-5; D is possibly TRBD1 (5 bases). Trimming pared 1 base from V and 2 bases from J, leaving 11 bases between. This CDR3 has 15 residues. Germline V gene data show CDR1 as KGHSH and CDR2 as LQKENI. The CDR3 nucleotides are TGTGCCAGCTCACCACAGCGACAGACGCAAGAGACCCAGTACTTC. Protein product: CASSPQRQTQETQYF. The variable domain in full, with the rest retrieved from reference TRBV18 and TRBJ2-5, is NAGVMQNPRHLVRRRGQEARLRCSPMKGHSHVYWYRQLPEEGLKFMVYLQKENIIDESGMPKERFSAEFPKEGPSILRIQQVVRGDSAAYFCASSPQRQTQETQYFGPGTRLLVL.

The chain couples TRBV18 to TRBJ2-5; 7 positions match TRBD1. V lost 3 bases, J lost 1 base, and 5 bases stayed unmatched. CDR3 length: 15 amino acids. Germline values: CDR1 KGHSH, CDR2 LQKENI. The CDR3 loop is CASSPIQGTQETQYF. The DNA for the CDR3 is TGTGCCAGCTCACCTATACAGGGGACCCAAGAGACCCAGTACTTC. The whole variable domain, remainder taken from reference TRBV18 and TRBJ2-5, is NAGVMQNPRHLVRRRGQEARLRCSPMKGHSHVYWYRQLPEEGLKFMVYLQKENIIDESGMPKERFSAEFPKEGPSILRIQQVVRGDSAAYFCASSPIQGTQETQYFGPGTRLLVL.

CDR3 loop: CASSRGVRRGNTIYF. The CDR3 nucleotides read TGTGCCAGCAGTAGGGGTGTCCGGCGCGGAAACACCATATATTTT. The chain links TRBV6-5 to TRBJ1-3; maybe TRBD1 (5 bases). There are 15 residues in the CDR3. Germline assignment: CDR1 MNHEY and CDR2 SVGAGI. Deletions cut 5 bases from V and 4 bases from J, with 15 bases between.

V usage is TRBV4-3 and J usage is TRBJ2-1, with 7 nucleotides matching TRBD2. V lost 3 bases to trimming and J lost 9 bases; unmatched junction nucleotides: 8. Germline-derived CDR1 and CDR2 are LGHNA and YSLEER. CDR3 length equals 14 residues. The CDR3 coding sequence is TGCGCCAGCAGCCATGGACTAGTTTCCAGTGAGCAGTTCTTC. It codes for CASSHGLVSSEQFF.

The chain combines TRBV4-3 with TRBJ2-6, with D possibly being TRBD1 (5 bases). With 0 bases removed from V and 6 bases from J, the gap between germline ends came to 9 bases. Per germline, CDR1 LGHNA and CDR2 YSLEER. CDR3 length equals 15 residues. CDR3 in amino acids: CASSQDPQAANVLTF. Here the CDR3 DNA reads TGCGCCAGCAGCCAAGATCCACAGGCGGCCAACGTCCTGACTTTC.

The rearrangement links TRBV28 to TRBJ2-3; 8 bases line up with TRBD2. The V gene end was trimmed by 5 bases and the J gene end by 2 bases; junction bases not matched to a gene: 6. Germline V gene lookup returns CDR1 MDHEN and CDR2 SYDVKM. The CDR3 loop spans 15 amino acids. The CDR3 loop is CASSPRLATTDTQYF. For the CDR3, the DNA is TGTGCCAGCAGTCCCAGACTAGCGACCACAGATACGCAGTATTTT. The variable domain in full, with the rest retrieved from reference TRBV28 and TRBJ2-3, is DVKVTQSSRYLVKRTGEKVFLECVQDMDHENMFWYRQDPGLGLRLIYFSYDVKMKEKGDIPEGYSVSREKKERFSLILESASTNQTSMYLCASSPRLATTDTQYFGPGTRLTVL.